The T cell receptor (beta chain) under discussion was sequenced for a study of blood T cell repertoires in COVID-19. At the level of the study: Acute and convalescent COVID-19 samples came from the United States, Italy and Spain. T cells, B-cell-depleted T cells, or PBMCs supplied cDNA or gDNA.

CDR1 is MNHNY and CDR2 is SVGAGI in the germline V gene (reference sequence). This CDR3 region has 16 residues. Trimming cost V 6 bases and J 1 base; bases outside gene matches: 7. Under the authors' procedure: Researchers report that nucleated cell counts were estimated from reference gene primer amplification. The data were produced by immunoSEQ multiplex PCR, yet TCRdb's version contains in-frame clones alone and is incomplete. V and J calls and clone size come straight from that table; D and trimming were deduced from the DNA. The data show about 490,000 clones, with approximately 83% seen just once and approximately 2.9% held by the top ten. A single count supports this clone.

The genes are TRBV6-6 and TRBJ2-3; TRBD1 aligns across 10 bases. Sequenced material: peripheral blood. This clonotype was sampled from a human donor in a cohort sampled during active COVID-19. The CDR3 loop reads CASSLPGTGGTDTQYF. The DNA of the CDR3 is TGTGCCAGCAGCCTTCCCGGGACAGGGGGCACAGATACGCAGTATTTT.